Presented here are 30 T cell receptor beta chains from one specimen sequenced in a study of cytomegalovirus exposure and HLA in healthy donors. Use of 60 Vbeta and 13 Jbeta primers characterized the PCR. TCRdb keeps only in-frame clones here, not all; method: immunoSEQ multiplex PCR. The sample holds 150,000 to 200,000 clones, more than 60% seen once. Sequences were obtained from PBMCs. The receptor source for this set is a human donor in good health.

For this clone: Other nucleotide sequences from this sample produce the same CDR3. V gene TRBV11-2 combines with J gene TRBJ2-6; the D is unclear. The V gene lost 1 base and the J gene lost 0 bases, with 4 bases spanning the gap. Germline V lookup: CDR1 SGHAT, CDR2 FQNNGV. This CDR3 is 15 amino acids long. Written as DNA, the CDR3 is TGTGCCAGCAGCTTAGGTAGCTCTGGGGCCAACGTCCTGACTTTC. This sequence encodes CASSLGSSGANVLTF.

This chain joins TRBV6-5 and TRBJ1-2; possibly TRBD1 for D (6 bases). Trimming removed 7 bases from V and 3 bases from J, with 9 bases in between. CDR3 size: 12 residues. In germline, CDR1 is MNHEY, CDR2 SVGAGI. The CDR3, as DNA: TGTGCCAGCACGGACAGTTACTATGGCTACACCTTC. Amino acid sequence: CASTDSYYGYTF.

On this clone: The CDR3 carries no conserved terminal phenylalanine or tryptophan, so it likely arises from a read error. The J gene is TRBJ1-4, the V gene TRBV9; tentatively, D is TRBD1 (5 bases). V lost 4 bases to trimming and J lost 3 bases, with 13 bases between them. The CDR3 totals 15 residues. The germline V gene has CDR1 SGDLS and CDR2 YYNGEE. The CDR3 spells CASSRTTVSNEKLFL. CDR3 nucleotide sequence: TGTGCCAGCAGCAGGACAACTGTTTCTAATGAAAAACTGTTTCTT.

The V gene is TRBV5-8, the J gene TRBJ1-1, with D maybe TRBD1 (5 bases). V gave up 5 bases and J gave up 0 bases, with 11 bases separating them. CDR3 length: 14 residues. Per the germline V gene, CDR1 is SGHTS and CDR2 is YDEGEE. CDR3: CASRRGTLNTEAFF. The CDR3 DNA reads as TGTGCCAGCAGACGCGGGACCTTGAACACTGAAGCTTTCTTT. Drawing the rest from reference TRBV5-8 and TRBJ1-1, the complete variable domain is EAGVTQSPTHLIKTRGQQATLRCSPISGHTSVYWYQQALGLGLQFLLWYDEGEERNRGNFPPRFSGRQFPNYSSELNVNALELEDSALYLCASRRGTLNTEAFFGQGTRLTVV.

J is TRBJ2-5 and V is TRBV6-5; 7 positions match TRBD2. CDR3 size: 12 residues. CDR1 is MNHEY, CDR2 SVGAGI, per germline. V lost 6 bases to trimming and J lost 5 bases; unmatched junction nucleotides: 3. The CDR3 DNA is TGTGCCAGCAGGACTAGCTGGGAGACCCAGTACTTC. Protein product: CASRTSWETQYF.

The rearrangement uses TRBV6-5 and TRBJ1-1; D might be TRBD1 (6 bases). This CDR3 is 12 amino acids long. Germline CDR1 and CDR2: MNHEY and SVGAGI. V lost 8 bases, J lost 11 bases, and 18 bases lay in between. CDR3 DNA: TGTGCCAGCGGAACACAGGGAGCCGGGGCTTTCTTT. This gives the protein CASGTQGAGAFF.

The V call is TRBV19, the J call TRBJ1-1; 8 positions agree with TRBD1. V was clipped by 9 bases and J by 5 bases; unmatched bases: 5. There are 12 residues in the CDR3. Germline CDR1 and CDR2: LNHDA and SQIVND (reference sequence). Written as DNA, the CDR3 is TGTGCCAGCAACAGGGGGGGGACTGAAGCTTTCTTT. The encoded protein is CASNRGGTEAFF.

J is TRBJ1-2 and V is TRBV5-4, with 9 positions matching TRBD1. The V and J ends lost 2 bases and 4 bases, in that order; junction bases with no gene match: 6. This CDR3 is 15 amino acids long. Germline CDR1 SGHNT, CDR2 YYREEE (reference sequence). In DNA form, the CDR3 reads TGTGCCAGCAGCTTCCTCGGGACAGGGACCTATGGCTACACCTTC. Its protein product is CASSFLGTGTYGYTF.

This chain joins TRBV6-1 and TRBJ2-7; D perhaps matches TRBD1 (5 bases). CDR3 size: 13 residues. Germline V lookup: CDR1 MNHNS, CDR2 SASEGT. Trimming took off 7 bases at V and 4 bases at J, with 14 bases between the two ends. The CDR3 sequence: CASKQDAGYEQYF. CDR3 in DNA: TGTGCCAGCAAACAGGATGCCGGTTACGAGCAGTACTTC.

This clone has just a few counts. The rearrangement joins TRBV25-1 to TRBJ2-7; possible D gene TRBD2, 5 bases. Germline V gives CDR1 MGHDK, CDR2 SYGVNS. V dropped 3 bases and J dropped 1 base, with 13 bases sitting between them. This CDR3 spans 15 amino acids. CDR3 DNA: TGTGCCAGCAGTGAGGGTGGGAGCGCGTCCTACGAGCAGTACTTC. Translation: CASSEGGSASYEQYF.

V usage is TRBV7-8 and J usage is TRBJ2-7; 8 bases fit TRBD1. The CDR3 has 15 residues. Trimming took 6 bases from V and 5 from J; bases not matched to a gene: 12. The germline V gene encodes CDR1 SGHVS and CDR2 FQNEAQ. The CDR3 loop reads CASRTGVTGADEQYF. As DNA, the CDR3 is TGTGCCAGCAGGACAGGGGTTACAGGGGCAGACGAGCAGTACTTC.

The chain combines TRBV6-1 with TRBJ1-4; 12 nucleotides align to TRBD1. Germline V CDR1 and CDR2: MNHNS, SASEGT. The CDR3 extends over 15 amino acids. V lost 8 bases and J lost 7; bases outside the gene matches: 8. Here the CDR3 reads CASRPGTGGPEKLFF. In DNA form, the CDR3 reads TGTGCCAGCCGTCCCGGGACAGGGGGCCCTGAAAAACTGTTTTTT.

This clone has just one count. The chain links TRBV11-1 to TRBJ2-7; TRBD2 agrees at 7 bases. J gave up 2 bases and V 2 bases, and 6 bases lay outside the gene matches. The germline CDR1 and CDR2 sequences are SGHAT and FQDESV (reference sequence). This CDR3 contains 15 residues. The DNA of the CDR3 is TGTGCCAGCAGCTTATCGGGGGGAGGAACCTACGAGCAGTACTTC. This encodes CASSLSGGGTYEQYF.

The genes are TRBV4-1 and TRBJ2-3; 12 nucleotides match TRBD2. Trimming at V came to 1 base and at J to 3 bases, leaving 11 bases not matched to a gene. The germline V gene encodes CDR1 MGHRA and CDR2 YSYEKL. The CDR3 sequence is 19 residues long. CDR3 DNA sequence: TGCGCCAGCAGCCAAGGCCCTAGCGGGGGGGCCTCGTTAACAGATACGCAGTATTTT. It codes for CASSQGPSGGASLTDTQYF.

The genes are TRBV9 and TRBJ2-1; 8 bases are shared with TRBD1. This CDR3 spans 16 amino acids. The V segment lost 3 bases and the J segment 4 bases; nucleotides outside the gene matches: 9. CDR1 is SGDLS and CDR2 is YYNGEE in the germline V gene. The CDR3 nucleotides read TGTGCCAGCAGCGCCCCGTCAGGGGGCGAATACAATGAGCAGTTCTTC. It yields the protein CASSAPSGGEYNEQFF.

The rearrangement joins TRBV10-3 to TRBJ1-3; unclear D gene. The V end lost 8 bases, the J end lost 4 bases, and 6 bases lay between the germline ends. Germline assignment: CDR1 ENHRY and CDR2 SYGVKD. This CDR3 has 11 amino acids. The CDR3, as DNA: TGTGCCATCGACTACGGAAACACCATATATTTT. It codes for CAIDYGNTIYF.

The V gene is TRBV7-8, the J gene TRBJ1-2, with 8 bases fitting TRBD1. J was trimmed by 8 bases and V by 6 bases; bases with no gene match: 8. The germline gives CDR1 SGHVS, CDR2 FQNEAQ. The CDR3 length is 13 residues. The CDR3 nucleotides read TGTGCCAGCAGAGGGACAGGTGGAGCGGGCTACACCTTC. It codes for CASRGTGGAGYTF.

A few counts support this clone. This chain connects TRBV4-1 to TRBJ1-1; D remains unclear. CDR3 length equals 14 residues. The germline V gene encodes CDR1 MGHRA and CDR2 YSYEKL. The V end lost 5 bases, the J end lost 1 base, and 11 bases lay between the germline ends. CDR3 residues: CASSFSRGNTEAFF. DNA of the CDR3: TGCGCCAGCAGCTTTAGTCGAGGGAACACTGAAGCTTTCTTT.

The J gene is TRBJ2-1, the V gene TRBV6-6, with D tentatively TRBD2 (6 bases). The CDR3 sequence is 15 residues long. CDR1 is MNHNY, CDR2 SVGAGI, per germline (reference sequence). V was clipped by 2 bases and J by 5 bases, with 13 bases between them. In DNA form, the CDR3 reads TGTGCCAGCAGTTACCGGGGGACTTCCAACAATGAGCAGTTCTTC. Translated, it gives CASSYRGTSNNEQFF.

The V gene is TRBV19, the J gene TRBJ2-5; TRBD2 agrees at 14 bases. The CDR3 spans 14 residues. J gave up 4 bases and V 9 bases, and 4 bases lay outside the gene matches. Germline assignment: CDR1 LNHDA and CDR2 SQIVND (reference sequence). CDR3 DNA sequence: TGTGCCAGCCAGGGACTAGCGGGGGCAGAGACCCAGTACTTC. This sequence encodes CASQGLAGAETQYF.

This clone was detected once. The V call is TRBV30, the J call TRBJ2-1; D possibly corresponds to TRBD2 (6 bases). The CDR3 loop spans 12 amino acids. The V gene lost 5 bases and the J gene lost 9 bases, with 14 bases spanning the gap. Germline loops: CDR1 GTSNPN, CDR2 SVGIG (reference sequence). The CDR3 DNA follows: TGTGCCTGGTCCACTAGCTACGGTGAGCAGTTCTTC. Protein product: CAWSTSYGEQFF. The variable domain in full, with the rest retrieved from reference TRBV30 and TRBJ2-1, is SQTIHQWPATLVQPVGSPLSLECTVEGTSNPNLYWYRQAAGRGLQLLFYSVGIGQISSEVPQNLSASRPQDRQFILSSKKLLLSDSGFYLCAWSTSYGEQFFGPGTRLTVL.

The CDR3 DNA is TGTGCCAGCAGCCCCCTTGCGTCCCTAGCGGGGTTTGCCTACGAGCAGTACTTC. It encodes CASSPLASLAGFAYEQYF. This chain uses TRBV27 with TRBJ2-7; 9 nucleotides align to TRBD2. The length of the CDR3 is 18 residues. J gave up 2 bases and V 6 bases, and 17 bases lay outside the gene matches. Germline CDR1 is MNHEY and CDR2 is SMNVEV (reference sequence).

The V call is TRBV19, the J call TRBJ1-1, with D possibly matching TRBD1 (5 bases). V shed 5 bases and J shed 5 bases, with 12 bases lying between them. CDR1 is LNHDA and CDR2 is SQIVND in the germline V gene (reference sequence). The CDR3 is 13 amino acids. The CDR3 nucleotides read TGTGCCAGTAGTGCCCCACGGGGGACTGAAGCTTTCTTT. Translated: CASSAPRGTEAFF.

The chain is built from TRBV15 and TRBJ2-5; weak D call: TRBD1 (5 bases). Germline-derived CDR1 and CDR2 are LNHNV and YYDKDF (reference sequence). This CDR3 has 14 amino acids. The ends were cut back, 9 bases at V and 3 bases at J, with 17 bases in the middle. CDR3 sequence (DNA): TGTGCCACGAAGGTCGACAGCGAAAAAGAGACCCAGTACTTC. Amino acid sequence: CATKVDSEKETQYF. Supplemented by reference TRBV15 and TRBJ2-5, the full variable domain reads DAMVIQNPRYQVTQFGKPVTLSCSQTLNHNVMYWYQQKSSQAPKLLFHYYDKDFNNEADTPDNFQSRRPNTSFCFLDIRSPGLGDTAMYLCATKVDSEKETQYFGPGTRLLVL.

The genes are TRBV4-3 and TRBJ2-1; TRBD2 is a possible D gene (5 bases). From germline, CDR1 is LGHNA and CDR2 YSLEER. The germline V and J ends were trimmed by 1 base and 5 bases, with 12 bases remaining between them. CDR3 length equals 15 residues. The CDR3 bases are TGCGCCAGCAGCCAAGTATCCAGCGGTGACAATGAGCAGTTCTTC. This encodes CASSQVSSGDNEQFF.

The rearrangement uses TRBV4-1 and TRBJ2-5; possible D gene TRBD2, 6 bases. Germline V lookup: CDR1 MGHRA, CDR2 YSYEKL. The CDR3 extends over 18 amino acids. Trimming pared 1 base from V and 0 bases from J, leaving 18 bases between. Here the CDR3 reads CASSQAIVGGLYQETQYF. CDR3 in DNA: TGCGCCAGCAGCCAAGCGATAGTTGGAGGGTTATACCAAGAGACCCAGTACTTC.

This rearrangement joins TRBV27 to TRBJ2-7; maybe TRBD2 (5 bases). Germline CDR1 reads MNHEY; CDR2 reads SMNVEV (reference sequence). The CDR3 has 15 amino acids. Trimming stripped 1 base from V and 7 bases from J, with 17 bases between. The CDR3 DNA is TGTGCCAGCAGTTTATTTACTAGTCCAGTGGGAGAGCAGTACTTC. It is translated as CASSLFTSPVGEQYF.

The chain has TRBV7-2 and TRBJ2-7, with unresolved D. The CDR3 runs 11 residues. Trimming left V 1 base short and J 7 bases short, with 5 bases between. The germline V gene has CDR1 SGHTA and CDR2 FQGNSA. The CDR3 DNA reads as TGTGCCAGCAGCTTAGAAGAGGAGCAGTACTTC. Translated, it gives CASSLEEEQYF.

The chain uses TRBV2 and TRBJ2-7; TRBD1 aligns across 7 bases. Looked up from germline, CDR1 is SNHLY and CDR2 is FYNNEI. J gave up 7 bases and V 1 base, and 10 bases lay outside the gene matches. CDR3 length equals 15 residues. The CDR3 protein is CASSEDGTAPSEQYF. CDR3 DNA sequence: TGTGCCAGCAGTGAAGATGGGACAGCCCCTTCGGAGCAGTACTTC.

In DNA, the CDR3 is TGTGCCAGCAGTTACATGCAGGGGGCTTACAATGAGCAGTTCTTC. The encoded protein is CASSYMQGAYNEQFF. This chain links TRBV6-5 with TRBJ2-1; 8 bases agree with TRBD1. The CDR3 has 15 residues. The germline V gene encodes CDR1 MNHEY and CDR2 SVGAGI. Trimming took 2 bases from V and 4 from J; bases not matched to a gene: 4.